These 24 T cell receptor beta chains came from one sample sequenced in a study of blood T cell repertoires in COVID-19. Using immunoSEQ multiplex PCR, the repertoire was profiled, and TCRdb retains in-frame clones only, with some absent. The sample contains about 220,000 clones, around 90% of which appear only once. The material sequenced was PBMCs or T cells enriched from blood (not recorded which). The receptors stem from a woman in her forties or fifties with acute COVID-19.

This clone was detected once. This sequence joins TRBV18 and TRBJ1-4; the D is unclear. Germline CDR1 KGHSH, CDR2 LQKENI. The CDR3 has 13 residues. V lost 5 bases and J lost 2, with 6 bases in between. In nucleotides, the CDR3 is TGTGCCAGCTCAAGAGCGACTAATGAAAAACTGTTTTTT. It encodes CASSRATNEKLFF.

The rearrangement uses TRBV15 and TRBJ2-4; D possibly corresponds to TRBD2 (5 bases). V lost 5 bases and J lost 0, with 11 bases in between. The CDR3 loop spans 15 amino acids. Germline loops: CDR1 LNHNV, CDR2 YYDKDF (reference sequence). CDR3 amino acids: CATSGVGLAKNIQYF. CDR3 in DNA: TGTGCCACCAGCGGGGTTGGACTAGCCAAAAACATTCAGTACTTC.

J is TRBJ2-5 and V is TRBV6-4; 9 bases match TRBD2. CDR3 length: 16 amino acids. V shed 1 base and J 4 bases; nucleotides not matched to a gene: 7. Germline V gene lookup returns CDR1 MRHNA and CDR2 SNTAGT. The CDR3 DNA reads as TGTGCCAGCAGTGACTTAAAGAAACTAGCGGGAGAGACCCAGTACTTC. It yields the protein CASSDLKKLAGETQYF.

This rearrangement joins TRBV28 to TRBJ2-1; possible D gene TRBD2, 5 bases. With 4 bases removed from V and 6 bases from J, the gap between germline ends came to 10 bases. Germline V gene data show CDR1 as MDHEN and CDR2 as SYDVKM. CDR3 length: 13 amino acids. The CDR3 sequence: CASSSSPPNEQFF. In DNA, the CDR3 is TGTGCCAGCAGTTCTAGCCCCCCCAATGAGCAGTTCTTC.

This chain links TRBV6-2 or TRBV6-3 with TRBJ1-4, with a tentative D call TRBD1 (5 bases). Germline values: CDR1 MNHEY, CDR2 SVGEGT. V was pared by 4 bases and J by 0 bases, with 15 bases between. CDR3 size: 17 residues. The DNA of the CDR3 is TGTGCCAGCAGTTCCTGGGGCCTGACAGCAACTAATGAAAAACTGTTTTTT. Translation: CASSSWGLTATNEKLFF.

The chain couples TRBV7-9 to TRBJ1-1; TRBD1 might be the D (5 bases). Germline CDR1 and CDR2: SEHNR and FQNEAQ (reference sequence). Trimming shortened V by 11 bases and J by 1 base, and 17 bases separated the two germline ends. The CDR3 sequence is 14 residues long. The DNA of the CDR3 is TGTGCCGGACGCGGAACAGGTGCGAACACTGAAGCTTTCTTT. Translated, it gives CAGRGTGANTEAFF.

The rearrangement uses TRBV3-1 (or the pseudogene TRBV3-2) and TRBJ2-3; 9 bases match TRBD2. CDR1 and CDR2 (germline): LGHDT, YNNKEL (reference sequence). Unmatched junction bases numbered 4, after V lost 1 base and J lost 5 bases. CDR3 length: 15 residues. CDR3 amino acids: CASSQVGLAGDTQYF. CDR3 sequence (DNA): TGTGCCAGCAGCCAAGTGGGACTAGCAGGAGATACGCAGTATTTT.

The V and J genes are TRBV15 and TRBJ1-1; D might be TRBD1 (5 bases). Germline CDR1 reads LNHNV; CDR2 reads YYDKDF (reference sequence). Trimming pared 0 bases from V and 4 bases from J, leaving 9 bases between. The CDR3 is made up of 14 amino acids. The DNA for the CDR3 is TGTGCCACCAGCAGAGAACAGGCGAGCACTGAAGCTTTCTTT. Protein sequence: CATSREQASTEAFF. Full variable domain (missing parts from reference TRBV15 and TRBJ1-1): DAMVIQNPRYQVTQFGKPVTLSCSQTLNHNVMYWYQQKSSQAPKLLFHYYDKDFNNEADTPDNFQSRRPNTSFCFLDIRSPGLGDTAMYLCATSREQASTEAFFGQGTRLTVV.

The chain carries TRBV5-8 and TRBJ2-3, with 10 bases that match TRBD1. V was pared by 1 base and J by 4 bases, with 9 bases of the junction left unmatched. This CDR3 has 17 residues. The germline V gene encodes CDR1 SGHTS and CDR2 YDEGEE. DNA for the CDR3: TGTGCCAGCAGCTTGTTGTTCGACAGGGGGCATTCAGATACGCAGTATTTT. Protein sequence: CASSLLFDRGHSDTQYF.

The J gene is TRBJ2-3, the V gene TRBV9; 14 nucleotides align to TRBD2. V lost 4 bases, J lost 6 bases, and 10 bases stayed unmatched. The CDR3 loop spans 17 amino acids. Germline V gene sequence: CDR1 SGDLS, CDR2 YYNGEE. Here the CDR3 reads CASSSRLAGGSWDTQYF. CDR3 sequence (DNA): TGTGCCAGCAGCTCCCGACTAGCGGGAGGGTCATGGGATACGCAGTATTTT.

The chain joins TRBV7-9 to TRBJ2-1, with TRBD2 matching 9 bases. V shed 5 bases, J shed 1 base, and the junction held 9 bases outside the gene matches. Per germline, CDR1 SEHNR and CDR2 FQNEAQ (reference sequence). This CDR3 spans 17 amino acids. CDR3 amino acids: CASSPLLAGVSYNEQFF. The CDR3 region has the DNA TGTGCCAGCAGCCCTCTTTTAGCGGGAGTGTCCTACAATGAGCAGTTCTTC.

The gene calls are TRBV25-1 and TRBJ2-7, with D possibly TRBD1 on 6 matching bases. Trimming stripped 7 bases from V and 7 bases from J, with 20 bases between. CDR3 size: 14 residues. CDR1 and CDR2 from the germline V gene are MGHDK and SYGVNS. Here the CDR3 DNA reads TGTGCCAGCACCCCCCCGGGATGGGGGCGTGAGCAGTACTTC. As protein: CASTPPGWGREQYF.

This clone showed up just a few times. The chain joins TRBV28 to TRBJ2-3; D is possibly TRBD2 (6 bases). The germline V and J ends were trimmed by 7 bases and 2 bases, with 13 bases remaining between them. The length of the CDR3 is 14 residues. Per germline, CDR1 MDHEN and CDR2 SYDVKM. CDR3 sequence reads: CASTVAGLTDTQYF. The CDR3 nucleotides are TGTGCCAGCACAGTCGCGGGGCTCACAGATACGCAGTATTTT.

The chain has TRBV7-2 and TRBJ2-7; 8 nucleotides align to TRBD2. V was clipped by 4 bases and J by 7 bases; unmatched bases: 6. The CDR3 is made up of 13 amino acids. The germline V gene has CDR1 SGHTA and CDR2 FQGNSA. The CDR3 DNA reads TGTGCCAGCAGCTACGGGGGGGCGGGTGAGCAGTACTTC. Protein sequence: CASSYGGAGEQYF. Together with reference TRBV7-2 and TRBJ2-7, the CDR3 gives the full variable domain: GAGVSQSPSNKVTEKGKDVELRCDPISGHTALYWYRQSLGQGLEFLIYFQGNSAPDKSGLPSDRFSAERTGGSVSTLTIQRTQQEDSAVYLCASSYGGAGEQYFGPGTRLTVT.

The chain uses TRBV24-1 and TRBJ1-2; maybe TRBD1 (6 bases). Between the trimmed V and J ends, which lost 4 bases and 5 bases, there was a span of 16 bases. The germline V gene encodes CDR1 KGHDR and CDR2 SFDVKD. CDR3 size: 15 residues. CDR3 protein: CATSDPGEGEYGYTF. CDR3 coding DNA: TGTGCCACCAGTGACCCCGGCGAGGGGGAATATGGCTACACCTTC.

CDR3 amino acids: CASSLEGTTQETQYF. CDR3 in DNA: TGTGCCAGCAGTTTGGAGGGTACAACTCAAGAGACCCAGTACTTC. The chain carries TRBV6-2 or TRBV6-3 and TRBJ2-5; possibly TRBD2 for D (6 bases). V lost 4 bases to trimming and J lost 2 bases, with 14 bases between them. CDR1 is MNHEY, CDR2 SVGEGT, per germline. The CDR3 spans 15 residues.

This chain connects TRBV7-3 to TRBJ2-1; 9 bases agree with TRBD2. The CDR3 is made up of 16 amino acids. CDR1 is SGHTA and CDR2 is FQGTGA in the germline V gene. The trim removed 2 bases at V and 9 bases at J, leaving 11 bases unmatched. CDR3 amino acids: CASSLGGAGGQGEQFF. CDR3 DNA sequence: TGTGCCAGCAGCTTAGGGGGAGCGGGAGGCCAGGGTGAGCAGTTCTTC.

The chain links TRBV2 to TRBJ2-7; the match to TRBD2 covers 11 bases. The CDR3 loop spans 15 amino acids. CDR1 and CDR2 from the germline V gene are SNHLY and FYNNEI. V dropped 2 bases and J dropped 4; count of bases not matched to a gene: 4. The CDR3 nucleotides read TGTGCCAGCAGTGAACCTGGGACTAGCGGATACGAGCAGTACTTC. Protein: CASSEPGTSGYEQYF. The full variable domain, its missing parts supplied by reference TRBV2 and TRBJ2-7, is EPEVTQTPSHQVTQMGQEVILRCVPISNHLYFYWYRQILGQKVEFLVSFYNNEISEKSEIFDDQFSVERPDGSNFTLKIRSTKLEDSAMYFCASSEPGTSGYEQYFGPGTRLTVT.

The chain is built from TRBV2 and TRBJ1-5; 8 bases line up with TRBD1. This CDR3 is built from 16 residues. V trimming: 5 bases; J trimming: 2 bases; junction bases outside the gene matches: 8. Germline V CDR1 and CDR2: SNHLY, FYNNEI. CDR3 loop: CASSTTGVKGNQPQHF. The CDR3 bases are TGTGCCAGCAGTACGACAGGGGTCAAGGGCAATCAGCCCCAGCATTTT. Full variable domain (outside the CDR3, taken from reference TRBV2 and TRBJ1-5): EPEVTQTPSHQVTQMGQEVILRCVPISNHLYFYWYRQILGQKVEFLVSFYNNEISEKSEIFDDQFSVERPDGSNFTLKIRSTKLEDSAMYFCASSTTGVKGNQPQHFGDGTRLSIL.

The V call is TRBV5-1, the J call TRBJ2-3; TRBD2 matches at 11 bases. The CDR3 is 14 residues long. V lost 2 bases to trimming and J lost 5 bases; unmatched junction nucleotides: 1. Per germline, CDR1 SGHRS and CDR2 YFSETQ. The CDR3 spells CASSLLAGVDTQYF. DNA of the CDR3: TGCGCCAGCAGCTTACTAGCGGGGGTAGATACGCAGTATTTT.

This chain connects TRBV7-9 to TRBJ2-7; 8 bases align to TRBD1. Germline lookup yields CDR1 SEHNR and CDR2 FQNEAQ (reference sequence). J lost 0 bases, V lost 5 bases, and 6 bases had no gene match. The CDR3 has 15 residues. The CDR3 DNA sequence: TGTGCCAGCAGCCCGGGACAGGAGCTCTCCTACGAGCAGTACTTC. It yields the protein CASSPGQELSYEQYF. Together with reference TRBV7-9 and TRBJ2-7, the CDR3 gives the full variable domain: DTGVSQNPRHKITKRGQNVTFRCDPISEHNRLYWYRQTLGQGPEFLTYFQNEAQLEKSRLLSDRFSAERPKGSFSTLEIQRTEQGDSAMYLCASSPGQELSYEQYFGPGTRLTVT.

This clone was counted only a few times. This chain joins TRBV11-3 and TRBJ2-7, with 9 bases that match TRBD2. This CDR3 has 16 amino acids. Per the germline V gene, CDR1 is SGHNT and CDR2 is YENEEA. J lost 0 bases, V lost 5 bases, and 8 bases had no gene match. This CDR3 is CASSPGSSGNSYEQYF. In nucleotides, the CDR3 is TGTGCCAGCAGCCCGGGCTCTAGCGGGAACTCCTACGAGCAGTACTTC.

CDR3 loop: CASSRDRGETQYF. CDR3 DNA sequence: TGTGCCAGCTCACGGGACAGGGGAGAGACCCAGTACTTC. The chain employs TRBV18 and TRBJ2-5; 10 bases match TRBD1. This CDR3 contains 13 residues. The trim removed 4 bases at V and 4 bases at J, leaving 0 bases unmatched. The germline gives CDR1 KGHSH, CDR2 LQKENI.

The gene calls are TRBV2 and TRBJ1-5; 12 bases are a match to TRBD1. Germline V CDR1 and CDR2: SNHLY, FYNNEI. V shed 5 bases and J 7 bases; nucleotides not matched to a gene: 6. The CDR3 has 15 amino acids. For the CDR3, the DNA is TGTGCCAGCAGTACCGGGACAGGGGGCAGACAGCCCCAGCATTTT. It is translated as CASSTGTGGRQPQHF.